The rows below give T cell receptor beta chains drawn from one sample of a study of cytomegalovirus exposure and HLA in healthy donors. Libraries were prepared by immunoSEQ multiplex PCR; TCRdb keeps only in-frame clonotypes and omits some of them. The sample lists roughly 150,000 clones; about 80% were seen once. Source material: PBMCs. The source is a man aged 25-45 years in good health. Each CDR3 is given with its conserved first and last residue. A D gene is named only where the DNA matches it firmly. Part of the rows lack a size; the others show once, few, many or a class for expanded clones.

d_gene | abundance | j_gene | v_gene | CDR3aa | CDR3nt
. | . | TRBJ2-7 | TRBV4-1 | CASSLKGGGGSEQYF | TGCGCCAGCAGCCTAAAAGGGGGGGGAGGTTCCGAGCAGTACTTC
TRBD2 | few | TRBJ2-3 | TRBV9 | CASSVAATSGSLDTQYF | TGTGCCAGCAGCGTAGCGGCCACTAGCGGGAGCTTAGATACGCAGTATTTT
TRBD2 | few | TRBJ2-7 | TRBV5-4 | CASSPGLAGPRSYEQYF | TGTGCCAGCAGCCCCGGACTAGCGGGACCAAGGTCCTACGAGCAGTACTTC
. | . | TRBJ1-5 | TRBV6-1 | CASSEVGAPVWPQHF | TGTGCCAGCAGTGAAGTAGGGGCGCCCGTATGGCCCCAGCATTTT
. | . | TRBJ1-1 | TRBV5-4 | CASSSEGVMNTEAFF | TGTGCCAGCAGCTCCGAGGGGGTTATGAACACTGAAGCTTTCTTT
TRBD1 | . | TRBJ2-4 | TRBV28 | CASSSTGGENIQYF | TGTGCCAGCAGTTCGACAGGGGGTGAAAACATTCAGTACTTC
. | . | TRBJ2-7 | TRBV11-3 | CASSLREEQYF | TGTGCCAGCAGCCTCCGGGAGGAGCAGTACTTC
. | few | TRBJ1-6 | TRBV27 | CASSSGGTGSPLHF | TGTGCCAGCAGTAGTGGGGGCACGGGTTCACCCCTCCACTTT
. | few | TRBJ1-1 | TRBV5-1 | CASSPEGSTEAFF | TGCGCCAGCAGCCCGGAGGGGAGCACTGAAGCTTTCTTT
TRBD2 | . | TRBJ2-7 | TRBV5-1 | CASSQEGGPYEQYF | TGCGCCAGCAGCCAGGAGGGAGGGCCATACGAGCAGTACTTC
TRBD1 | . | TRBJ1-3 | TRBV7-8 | CASSLGQGGRSGNTIYF | TGTGCCAGCAGCTTAGGACAGGGCGGACGTTCTGGAAACACCATATATTTT
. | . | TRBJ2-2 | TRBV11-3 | CASSSGTLYTGELFF | TGTGCCAGCAGTTCAGGGACACTGTACACCGGGGAGCTGTTTTTT
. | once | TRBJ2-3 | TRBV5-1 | CASSRDEGGADTQYF | TGCGCCAGCAGCCGGGATGAGGGAGGTGCAGATACGCAGTATTTT
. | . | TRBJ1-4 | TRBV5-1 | CASRKGAGDEKLFF | TGCGCCAGCAGGAAGGGAGCCGGGGATGAAAAACTGTTTTTT
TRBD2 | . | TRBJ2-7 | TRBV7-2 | CASRPSSSGHSYEQYF | TGTGCCAGCAGACCCTCCTCTAGCGGGCACTCCTACGAGCAGTACTTC
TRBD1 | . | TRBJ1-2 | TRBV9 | CASSASSGTAPYTF | TGTGCCAGCAGCGCATCCTCCGGGACAGCCCCCTACACCTTC
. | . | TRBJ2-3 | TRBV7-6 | CASRDRDFTDTQYF | TGTGCCAGCAGGGACCGGGACTTCACAGATACGCAGTATTTT
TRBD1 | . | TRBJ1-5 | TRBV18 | CASSPPTGTGDQPQHF | TGTGCCAGCTCACCACCCACAGGGACAGGGGATCAGCCCCAGCATTTT
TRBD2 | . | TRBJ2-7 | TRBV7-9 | CSSRPGREVYEQYF | TGTTCCAGCAGGCCGGGGAGGGAGGTCTACGAGCAGTACTTC
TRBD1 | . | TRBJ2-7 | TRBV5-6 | CASSYGQGIGYEQYF | TGTGCCAGCAGCTACGGACAGGGGATTGGATACGAGCAGTACTTC
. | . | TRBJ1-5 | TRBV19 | CASTYDSGARSSQHF | TGTGCCAGTACCTACGACAGTGGGGCACGATCGTCCCAGCATTTT
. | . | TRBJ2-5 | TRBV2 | CASRRRVETQYF | TGTGCCTCCCGGCGCAGGGTGGAGACCCAGTACTTC
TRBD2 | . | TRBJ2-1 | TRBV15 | CATSRDRGLSSYNEQFF | TGTGCCACCAGCAGAGATCGGGGACTAAGCTCCTACAATGAGCAGTTCTTC
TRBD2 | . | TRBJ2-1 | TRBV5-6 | CASSPTGLVVEQFF | TGTGCCAGCAGCCCTACGGGACTAGTGGTTGAGCAGTTCTTC
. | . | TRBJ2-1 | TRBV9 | CASSVGLVYEQFF | TGTGCCAGCAGCGTAGGACTAGTTTATGAGCAGTTCTTC
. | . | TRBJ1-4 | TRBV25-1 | CASSELGTGGEKLFF | TGTGCCAGCAGTGAATTGGGGACTGGAGGTGAAAAACTGTTTTTT
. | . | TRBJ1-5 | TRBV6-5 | CASSLSYSNQPQHF | TGTGCCAGCAGTTTGAGTTATAGCAATCAGCCCCAGCATTTT
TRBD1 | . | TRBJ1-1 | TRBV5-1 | CASSLQGDTEAFF | TGCGCCAGCAGCTTGCAGGGGGACACTGAAGCTTTCTTT
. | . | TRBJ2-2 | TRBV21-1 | CASSPRDRKNTGELFF | TGTGCCAGCAGCCCCCGGGACAGAAAGAACACCGGGGAGCTGTTTTTT
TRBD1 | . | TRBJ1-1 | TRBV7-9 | CSSRQGPTEAFF | TGTTCCAGCAGACAGGGGCCCACTGAAGCTTTCTTT
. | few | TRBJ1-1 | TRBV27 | CASSPRGALTNTEAFF | TGTGCCAGCAGTCCTCGGGGAGCCCTAACGAACACTGAAGCTTTCTTT
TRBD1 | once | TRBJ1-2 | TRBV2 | CAGSAGGAGYTF | TGTGCCGGCTCGGCAGGGGGAGCTGGCTACACCTTC
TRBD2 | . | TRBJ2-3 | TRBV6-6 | CASQRLAGEPDTQYF | TGTGCCAGCCAGAGACTAGCGGGAGAGCCCGATACGCAGTATTTT
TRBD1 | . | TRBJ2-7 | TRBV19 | CASSGIGQGKDEQYF | TGTGCCAGTAGTGGTATAGGACAGGGGAAAGACGAGCAGTACTTC
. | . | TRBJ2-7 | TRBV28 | CASSLSAAGNYEQYF | TGTGCCAGCAGTTTATCGGCGGCGGGAAACTACGAGCAGTACTTC
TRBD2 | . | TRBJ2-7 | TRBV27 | CATSDLAGVVYEQYF | TGTGCCACCTCTGATCTAGCGGGAGTTGTCTACGAGCAGTACTTC
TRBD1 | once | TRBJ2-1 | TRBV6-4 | CATELAGTGANEQFF | TGTGCCACCGAGTTGGCCGGGACAGGGGCCAATGAGCAGTTCTTC
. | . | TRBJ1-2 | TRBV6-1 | CASSERGSYYGYTF | TGTGCCAGCAGTGAACGGGGGTCGTACTATGGCTACACCTTC
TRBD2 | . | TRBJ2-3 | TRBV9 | CASSRRTSGATDTQYF | TGTGCCAGCAGCCGAAGGACTAGCGGGGCCACAGATACGCAGTATTTT
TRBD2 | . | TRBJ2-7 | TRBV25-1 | CASSEYKTSGEQYF | TGTGCCAGCAGTGAATATAAGACTAGCGGCGAGCAGTACTTC
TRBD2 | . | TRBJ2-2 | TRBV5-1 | CASSFPGGLAGGDTGELFF | TGCGCCAGCAGCTTCCCTGGGGGACTAGCGGGAGGAGACACCGGGGAGCTGTTTTTT
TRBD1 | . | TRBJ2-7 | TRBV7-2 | CASSFVPGGQGADYEQYF | TGTGCCAGCAGCTTTGTTCCCGGGGGACAGGGGGCCGATTACGAGCAGTACTTC
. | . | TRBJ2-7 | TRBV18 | CASSPAYEQYF | TGTGCCAGCTCACCAGCCTACGAGCAGTACTTC
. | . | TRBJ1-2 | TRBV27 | CASSSKENYGYTF | TGTGCCAGCAGTTCCAAGGAGAACTATGGCTACACCTTC
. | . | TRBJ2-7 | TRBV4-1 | CASSQPLRSYEQYF | TGCGCCAGCAGCCAACCCCTTAGGAGTTACGAGCAGTACTTC
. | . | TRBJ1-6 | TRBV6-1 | CASSEVAGNSPLHF | TGTGCCAGCAGTGAAGTCGCGGGTAACTCACCCCTCCACTTT
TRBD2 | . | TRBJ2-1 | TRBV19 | CASSVELAGVRNEQFF | TGTGCCAGTAGTGTCGAACTAGCGGGAGTACGGAATGAGCAGTTCTTC
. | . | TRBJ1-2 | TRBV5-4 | CASSLVADYGYTF | TGTGCCAGCAGCTTGGTGGCAGACTATGGCTACACCTTC
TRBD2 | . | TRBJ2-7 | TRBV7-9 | CSSSSGGGRYF | TGTTCCAGCAGCTCGGGGGGGGGTCGGTACTTC
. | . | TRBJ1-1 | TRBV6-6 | CATSSTSRNTEAFF | TGTGCCACCAGCTCGACTTCCCGGAACACTGAAGCTTTCTTT
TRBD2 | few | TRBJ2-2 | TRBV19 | CASWGVSGATGELFF | TGTGCCTCCTGGGGGGTGAGCGGGGCCACCGGGGAGCTGTTTTTT
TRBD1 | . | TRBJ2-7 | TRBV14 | CASSPQGVSYEQYF | TGTGCCAGCAGTCCACAGGGGGTTTCCTACGAGCAGTACTTC
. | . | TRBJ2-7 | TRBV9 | CASSVGGALSSYEQYF | TGTGCCAGCAGCGTAGGCGGGGCGCTCAGCTCCTACGAGCAGTACTTC
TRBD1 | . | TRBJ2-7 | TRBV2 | CASLRTGGRYEQYF | TGTGCCAGCTTAAGGACAGGGGGCAGGTACGAGCAGTACTTC
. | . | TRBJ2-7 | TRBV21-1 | CASSKETSGRVDEQYF | TGTGCCAGCAGCAAAGAGACTAGCGGGAGGGTCGACGAGCAGTACTTC